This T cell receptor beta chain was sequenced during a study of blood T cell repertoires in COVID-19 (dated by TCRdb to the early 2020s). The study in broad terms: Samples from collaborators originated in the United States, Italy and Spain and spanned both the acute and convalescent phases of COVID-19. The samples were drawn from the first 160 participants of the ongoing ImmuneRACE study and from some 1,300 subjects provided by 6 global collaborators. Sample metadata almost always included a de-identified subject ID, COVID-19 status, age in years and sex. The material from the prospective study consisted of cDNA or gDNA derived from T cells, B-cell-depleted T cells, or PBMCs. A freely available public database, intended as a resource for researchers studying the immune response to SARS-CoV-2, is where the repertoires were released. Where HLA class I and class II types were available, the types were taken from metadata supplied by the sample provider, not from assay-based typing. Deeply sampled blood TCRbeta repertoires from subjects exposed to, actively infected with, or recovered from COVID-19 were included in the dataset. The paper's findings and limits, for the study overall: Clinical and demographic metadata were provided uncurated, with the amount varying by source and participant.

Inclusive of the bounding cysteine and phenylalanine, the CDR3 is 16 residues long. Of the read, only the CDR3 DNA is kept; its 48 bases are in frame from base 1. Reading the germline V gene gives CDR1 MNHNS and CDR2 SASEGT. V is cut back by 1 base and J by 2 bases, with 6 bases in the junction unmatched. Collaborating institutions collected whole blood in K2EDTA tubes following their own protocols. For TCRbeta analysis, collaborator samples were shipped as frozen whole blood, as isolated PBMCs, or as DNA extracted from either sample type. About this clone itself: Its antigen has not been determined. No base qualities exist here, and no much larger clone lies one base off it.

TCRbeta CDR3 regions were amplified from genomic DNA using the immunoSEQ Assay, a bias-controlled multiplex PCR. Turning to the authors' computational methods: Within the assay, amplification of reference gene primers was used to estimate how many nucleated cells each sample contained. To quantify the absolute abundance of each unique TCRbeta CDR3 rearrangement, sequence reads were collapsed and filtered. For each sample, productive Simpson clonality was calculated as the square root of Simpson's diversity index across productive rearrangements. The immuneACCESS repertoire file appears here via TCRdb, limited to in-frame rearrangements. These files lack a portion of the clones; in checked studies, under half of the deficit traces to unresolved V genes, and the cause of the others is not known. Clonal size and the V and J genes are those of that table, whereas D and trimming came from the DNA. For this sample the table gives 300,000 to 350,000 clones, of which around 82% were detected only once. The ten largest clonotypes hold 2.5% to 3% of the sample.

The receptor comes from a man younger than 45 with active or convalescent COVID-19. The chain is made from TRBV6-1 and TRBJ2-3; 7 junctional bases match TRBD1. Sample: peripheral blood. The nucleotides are TGTGCCAGCAGTGAAGGAGGACAGGCCTCCACAGATACGCAGTATTTT. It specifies CASSEGGQASTDTQYF.